The 8 T cell receptor beta chains in this list originate from one sample, sequenced in a study of cytomegalovirus exposure and HLA in healthy donors. PCR employed 60 Vbeta and 13 Jbeta primers. TCRdb's table, derived via immunoSEQ multiplex PCR, lists solely in-frame clones and lacks some. The data hold some 150,000 clones, with roughly 80% observed a single time. Sequencing was performed on PBMCs. The receptors derive from a woman aged 45 to 65 in good health and CMV-seropositive.

V and J are TRBV6-1 and TRBJ2-7, with D possibly being TRBD2 (5 bases). V dropped 4 bases and J dropped 2 bases, with 12 bases sitting between them. Germline CDR1 is MNHNS and CDR2 is SASEGT. This CDR3 spans 14 amino acids. The DNA of the CDR3 is TGTGCCAGCAGTGGCCCCCTGAGGGCCTACGAGCAGTACTTC. The encoded protein is CASSGPLRAYEQYF.

The chain employs TRBV15 and TRBJ1-1; D not resolved. This CDR3 has 14 residues. Germline CDR1 is LNHNV and CDR2 is YYDKDF (reference sequence). The ends were cut back, 1 base at V and 5 bases at J, with 11 bases in the middle. CDR3 loop: CATSRVEGGTEAFF. CDR3 DNA: TGTGCCACCAGCAGAGTGGAGGGAGGGACTGAAGCTTTCTTT.

This rearrangement joins TRBV14 to TRBJ2-3; 9 nucleotides match TRBD1. Trimming cost V 4 bases and J 2 bases; bases outside gene matches: 10. Germline V gives CDR1 SGHDN, CDR2 FVKESK. The CDR3 length is 17 residues. The CDR3 DNA reads as TGTGCCAGCAGCCTGAGGGGGGGACAGGGATTCACAGATACGCAGTATTTT. Its protein is CASSLRGGQGFTDTQYF.

This clone was seen only a few times. V is TRBV29-1 and J is TRBJ1-1, with 9 bases matching TRBD1. Germline CDR1 and CDR2: SQVTM and ANQGSEA. The V gene end was trimmed by 7 bases and the J gene end by 3 bases; junction bases not matched to a gene: 3. The CDR3 is 12 residues long. The CDR3 DNA is TGCAGCGCCGGGACAGGGTACACTGAAGCTTTCTTT. Translating it yields CSAGTGYTEAFF.

The J gene is TRBJ1-5, the V gene TRBV4-2; perhaps TRBD1 as D (5 bases). V lost 0 bases, J lost 7 bases, and 13 bases lay in between. Germline assignment: CDR1 LGHNA and CDR2 YNFKEQ. CDR3 length equals 15 residues. The CDR3 region has the DNA TGTGCCAGCAGCCAAGATCAGGGCGCGAGCCAGCCCCAGCATTTT. Encoded protein: CASSQDQGASQPQHF.

The chain combines TRBV7-8 with TRBJ1-2; possible D gene TRBD1, 6 bases. This CDR3 has 13 amino acids. Germline values: CDR1 SGHVS, CDR2 FQNEAQ. V gave up 3 bases and J gave up 8 bases, with 13 bases separating them. CDR3 nucleotide sequence: TGTGCCAGCAGCTTGGGGGCAGGGGTCGGCTACACCTTC. Residues: CASSLGAGVGYTF.

The rearrangement joins TRBV29-1 to TRBJ2-4; D might be TRBD2 (6 bases). From germline, CDR1 is SQVTM and CDR2 ANQGSEA. The V gene lost 5 bases and the J gene lost 3 bases, with 8 bases spanning the gap. The CDR3 totals 12 residues. CDR3 protein: CSVWGDKNIQYF. The CDR3 region has the DNA TGCAGCGTTTGGGGGGACAAAAACATTCAGTACTTC.

This clone was observed a few times. The rearrangement uses TRBV2 and TRBJ1-2; TRBD1 aligns across 8 bases. V dropped 5 bases and J dropped 8; count of bases not matched to a gene: 7. The CDR3 loop spans 13 amino acids. CDR1 is SNHLY, CDR2 FYNNEI, per germline. CDR3 bases: TGTGCCAGCAGTTCGAGGACAGGGACCGGCTACACCTTC. The encoded protein is CASSSRTGTGYTF.